Below are 18 T cell receptor beta chains sequenced from a single sample in a study of blood T cells in healthy people across ages. PCR was performed a second time for roughly 6 to 12 cycles using a sample-barcoded 5' primer and a J-beta primer mix. TCRdb passed the 5' RACE reads through MiXCR, listing each CDR3 protein once. The sample carries about 1.6 million distinct CDR3 sequences, 30% to 35% recorded once. The specimen sequenced was blood. Receptor source: a woman in her thirties in good health.

The chain couples TRBV12-3 or TRBV12-4 to TRBJ1-5; the D is unclear. CDR3 length equals 15 residues. The V end was cut by 6 bases, the J end by 4 bases, with 16 bases between. The CDR3 region is CASSSETDRNQPQHF. CDR3 sequence (DNA): TGTGCCAGCAGCTCAGAGACCGACCGTAATCAGCCCCAGCATTTT.

The table lists this clonotype with a few counts. The CDR3 protein is CASSNGDRNQPQHF. DNA for the CDR3: TGTGCCAGCAGCAACGGGGACAGGAATCAGCCCCAGCATTTT. The V and J genes are TRBV3-1 and TRBJ1-5, with TRBD1 identical over 8 bases. Germline V lookup: CDR1 LGHDT, CDR2 YNNKEL (reference sequence). The CDR3 extends over 14 amino acids. V shed 5 bases, J shed 4 bases, and the junction held 4 bases outside the gene matches.

This clonotype was observed at least ten times. V gene TRBV20-1 combines with J gene TRBJ2-5; no firm D call. The length of the CDR3 is 13 residues. CDR1 DFQATT and CDR2 SNEGSKA come from the germline V gene (reference sequence). Trimming took 0 bases from V and 0 from J, leaving 5 bases between them. The CDR3 reads CSARDGNQETQYF. In DNA form, the CDR3 reads TGCAGTGCTAGAGATGGCAACCAAGAGACCCAGTACTTC.

This chain connects TRBV24-1 to TRBJ2-7; D possibly corresponds to TRBD2 (6 bases). Deletions cut 3 bases from V and 1 base from J, with 12 bases between. This CDR3 is 15 amino acids long. Germline CDR1 KGHDR, CDR2 SFDVKD. The CDR3 region has the DNA TGTGCCACCAGTGATAGCCAGGCGGGGTCCTACGAGCAGTACTTC. The encoded protein is CATSDSQAGSYEQYF.

This sequence joins TRBV7-9 and TRBJ1-4; TRBD1 matches at 11 bases. CDR1 is SEHNR and CDR2 is FQNEAQ in the germline V gene (reference sequence). Trimming removed 4 bases from V and 2 bases from J; junction bases left unmatched: 9. This CDR3 has 18 amino acids. The DNA of the CDR3 is TGTGCCAGCAGCTCCTTGATCGGACAGGGGGCCACTAATGAAAAACTGTTTTTT. The encoded protein is CASSSLIGQGATNEKLFF.

V gene TRBV2 combines with J gene TRBJ2-7; D is undetermined. This CDR3 has 14 amino acids. The V and J ends lost 1 base and 7 bases respectively, with 14 bases between them. Germline V CDR1 and CDR2: SNHLY, FYNNEI. The CDR3 protein is CASSEEGSVFEQYF. The CDR3 coding sequence is TGTGCCAGCAGTGAAGAGGGAAGCGTGTTTGAGCAGTACTTC.

This clonotype has a handful of counts. This chain joins TRBV5-1 and TRBJ2-1; D possibly corresponds to TRBD1 (5 bases). From germline, CDR1 is SGHRS and CDR2 YFSETQ. The germline V and J ends were trimmed by 5 bases and 6 bases, with 15 bases remaining between them. CDR3 length equals 14 residues. CDR3 in amino acids: CASSFAQGSNEQFF. The CDR3 DNA reads as TGCGCCAGCAGTTTTGCCCAGGGTAGCAATGAGCAGTTCTTC. The variable domain in full, with the rest retrieved from reference TRBV5-1 and TRBJ2-1, is KAGVTQTPRYLIKTRGQQVTLSCSPISGHRSVSWYQQTPGQGLQFLFEYFSETQRNKGNFPGRFSGRQFSNSRSEMNVSTLELGDSALYLCASSFAQGSNEQFFGPGTRLTVL.

This clonotype was found many times. The CDR3 region has the DNA TGCAGCTCCGAGGATATGGGAGGGAGCGAGCAGTACTTC. Translating it yields CSSEDMGGSEQYF. J is TRBJ2-7 and V is TRBV29-1; 7 bases line up with TRBD2. The V and J ends lost 8 bases and 6 bases, in that order; junction bases with no gene match: 13. The CDR3 has 13 amino acids. In germline, CDR1 is SQVTM, CDR2 ANQGSEA.

The chain joins TRBV9 to TRBJ2-7, with D possibly TRBD2 on 6 matching bases. Germline CDR1 and CDR2: SGDLS and YYNGEE. Trimming took off 0 bases at V and 5 bases at J, with 15 bases between the two ends. The CDR3 length is 15 residues. CDR3 loop: CASSVGGRGIHEQYF. DNA for the CDR3: TGTGCCAGCAGCGTAGGAGGACGGGGGATACACGAGCAGTACTTC.

The V call is TRBV27, the J call TRBJ2-7, with TRBD1 matching over 9 bases. CDR1 and CDR2 (germline): MNHEY, SMNVEV (reference sequence). The V segment lost 4 bases and the J segment 7 bases; nucleotides outside the gene matches: 8. This CDR3 contains 14 residues. The CDR3 DNA sequence: TGTGCCAGCAGTTCCCGGGACAGGGCTATTGAGCAGTACTTC. This translates into CASSSRDRAIEQYF.

The V call is TRBV28, the J call TRBJ2-6, with D maybe TRBD2 (5 bases). V gave up 6 bases and J gave up 0 bases, with 18 bases separating them. CDR3 length: 18 residues. Germline CDR1 reads MDHEN; CDR2 reads SYDVKM. The CDR3 DNA is TGTGCCAGCAGGCGGAGGACCCTCAGTCACTCTGGGGCCAACGTCCTGACTTTC. Its protein is CASRRRTLSHSGANVLTF.

This clonotype was picked up many times. The chain recombines TRBV29-1 with TRBJ1-2, with 9 nucleotides matching TRBD1. The CDR3 loop spans 12 amino acids. Unmatched junction bases numbered 2, after V lost 4 bases and J lost 5 bases. Looked up from germline, CDR1 is SQVTM and CDR2 is ANQGSEA. CDR3 region: CSVGTGAYGYTF. DNA for the CDR3: TGCAGCGTTGGGACAGGGGCGTATGGCTACACCTTC.

A few counts support this clonotype. The V call is TRBV29-1, the J call TRBJ1-1, with 8 bases identical to TRBD1. The CDR3 has 12 residues. Losses at the gene ends were 4 bases for V and 6 bases for J; bases not matched to a gene: 4. CDR1 and CDR2 (germline): SQVTM, ANQGSEA. CDR3 loop: CSVAVDRAEAFF. DNA for the CDR3: TGCAGCGTTGCGGTGGACAGGGCTGAAGCTTTCTTT. The full variable domain, in which reference TRBV29-1 and TRBJ1-1 provide the parts outside the CDR3, is SAVISQKPSRDICQRGTSLTIQCQVDSQVTMMFWYRQQPGQSLTLIATANQGSEATYESGFVIDKFPISRPNLTFSTLTVSNMSPEDSSIYLCSVAVDRAEAFFGQGTRLTVV.

The chain has TRBV12-3 or TRBV12-4 and TRBJ2-1, with unresolved D. The ends were cut back, 1 base at V and 10 bases at J, with 8 bases in the middle. The CDR3 has 12 residues. The CDR3 is CASSLEGQEQFF. CDR3 DNA sequence: TGTGCCAGCAGTTTAGAGGGTCAGGAGCAGTTCTTC.

The CDR3 bases are TGTGCCAGCAGGGGGGTAGGCGGGGAGCTGTTTTTT. It specifies CASRGVGGELFF. V is TRBV28 and J is TRBJ2-2; D is possibly TRBD1 or TRBD2 (5 bases each). Germline V CDR1 and CDR2: MDHEN, SYDVKM. This CDR3 region has 12 residues. V dropped 6 bases and J dropped 7 bases, with 9 bases sitting between them.

This clonotype was counted between two and nine times. The rearrangement links TRBV7-9 to TRBJ2-5; no definite D call. This CDR3 has 14 residues. Trimming cost V 4 bases and J 2 bases, with 11 bases left between them. Germline CDR1 SEHNR, CDR2 FQNEAQ (reference sequence). CDR3 bases: TGTGCCAGCAGCTCCAGGACCCGACAAGAGACCCAGTACTTC. It specifies CASSSRTRQETQYF.

There are a few counts of this clonotype. The chain is built from TRBV20-1 and TRBJ2-3; the D gene could be TRBD1 or TRBD2 (5 bases each). This CDR3 spans 16 amino acids. Between the trimmed V and J ends, which lost 4 bases and 2 bases, there was a span of 19 bases. Germline V gene data show CDR1 as DFQATT and CDR2 as SNEGSKA (reference sequence). CDR3 region: CSAIWARDLNTDTQYF. The CDR3 DNA follows: TGCAGTGCTATTTGGGCCCGGGACCTTAACACAGATACGCAGTATTTT.

Comments on this clonotype: Germline is not matched at one junction end, which may reflect a read error. V gene TRBV5-1 combines with J gene TRBJ2-7; the D is unclear. Per germline, CDR1 SGHRS and CDR2 YFSETQ. The CDR3 loop spans 15 amino acids. CDR3 DNA: TGCGCCAGCAGCTTGGCCACTTTAGAGCCCTACGAGCGGTACTTC. As protein: CASSLATLEPYERYF.